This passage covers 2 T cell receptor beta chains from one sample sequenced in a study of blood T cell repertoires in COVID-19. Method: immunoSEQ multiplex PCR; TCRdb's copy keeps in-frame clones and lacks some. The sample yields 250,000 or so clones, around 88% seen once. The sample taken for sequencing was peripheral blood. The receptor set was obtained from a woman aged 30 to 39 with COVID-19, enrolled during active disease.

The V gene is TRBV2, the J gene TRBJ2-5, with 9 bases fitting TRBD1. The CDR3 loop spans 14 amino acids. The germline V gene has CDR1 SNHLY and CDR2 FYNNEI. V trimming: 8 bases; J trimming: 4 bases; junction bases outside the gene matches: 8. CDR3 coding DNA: TGTGCCAGCGATGGACAGGGGTTCCCAGAGACCCAGTACTTC. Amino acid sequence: CASDGQGFPETQYF.

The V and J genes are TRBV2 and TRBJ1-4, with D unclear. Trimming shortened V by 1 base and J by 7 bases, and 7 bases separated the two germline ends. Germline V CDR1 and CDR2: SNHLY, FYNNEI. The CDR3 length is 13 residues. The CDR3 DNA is TGTGCCAGCAGTGAAGTGTGGAGTGAAAAACTGTTTTTT. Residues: CASSEVWSEKLFF.